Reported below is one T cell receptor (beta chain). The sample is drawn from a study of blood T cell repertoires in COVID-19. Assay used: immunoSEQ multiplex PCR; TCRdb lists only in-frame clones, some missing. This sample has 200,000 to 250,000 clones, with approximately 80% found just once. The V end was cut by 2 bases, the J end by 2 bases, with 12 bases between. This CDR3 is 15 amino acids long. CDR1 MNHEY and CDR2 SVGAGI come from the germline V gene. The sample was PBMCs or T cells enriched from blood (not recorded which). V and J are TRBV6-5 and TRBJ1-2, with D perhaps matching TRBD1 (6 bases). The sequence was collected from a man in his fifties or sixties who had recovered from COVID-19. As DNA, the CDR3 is TGTGCCAGCAGTTACCGAACGGACAGAAACTATGGCTACACCTTC. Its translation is CASSYRTDRNYGYTF.